These 22 T cell receptor beta chains came from one sample sequenced in a study of neurological immune-mediated disorders (dated by TCRdb to the late 2010s). The library was generated by 5' RACE. These reads were obtained on an Illumina HiSeq 2500. In TCRdb, the public reads were trimmed at Q25 with fastp and aligned with MiXCR, with productive beta chains retained. All rows with the same CDR3 protein become a single entry with the most common DNA and genes. This sample lists 60,000 to 75,000 distinct CDR3 sequences; more than 9.5% were detected once. 12% of the sample lies in the top ten. The sample's time point label is to be understood as: longitudinal time-point 2. Material: PBMCs. Receptors originate from a man in his thirties or forties in good health.

This clonotype came up many times. This chain connects TRBV6-6 to TRBJ1-4; no clear D. V gave up 7 bases and J gave up 0 bases, with 9 bases separating them. The CDR3 runs to 14 residues. Germline V gene data show CDR1 as MNHNY and CDR2 as SVGAGI (reference sequence). The CDR3: CASTLTPTNEKLFF. The CDR3 bases are TGTGCCAGCACTCTAACACCAACTAATGAAAAACTGTTTTTT.

This clonotype was recorded many times. V usage is TRBV19 and J usage is TRBJ1-2; D not resolved. From germline, CDR1 is LNHDA and CDR2 SQIVND (reference sequence). V was clipped by 10 bases and J by 2 bases, with 5 bases between them. The CDR3 runs to 10 residues. The CDR3 loop is CATRNYGYTF. The CDR3, as DNA: TGTGCCACCAGGAACTATGGCTACACCTTC.

In the case of this clonotype: A much larger clone sits a single nucleotide away, making a read error possible. The genes are TRBV24-1 and TRBJ2-3; 10 bases fit TRBD2. V lost 0 bases and J lost 0; bases outside the gene matches: 2. This CDR3 spans 17 amino acids. Germline V gives CDR1 KGHDR, CDR2 SFDVKD. The CDR3: CATSDLSSGRSTDTQYF. CDR3 DNA: TGTGCCACCAGTGATTTGTCTAGCGGGAGAAGCACAGATACGCAGTATTTT.

This clonotype showed up many times. The chain is built from TRBV7-2 and TRBJ1-5; a possible D gene is TRBD1 (6 bases). The germline V gene encodes CDR1 SGHTA and CDR2 FQGNSA. V was pared by 2 bases and J by 0 bases, with 14 bases between. The CDR3 sequence is 17 residues long. The CDR3 sequence is CASSLRQEKYSNQPQHF. CDR3 nucleotides: TGTGCCAGCAGCTTACGACAGGAAAAGTATAGCAATCAGCCCCAGCATTTT.

This clonotype was detected ten times or more. The chain recombines TRBV20-1 with TRBJ2-7; a weak D match, TRBD2 (6 bases). This CDR3 is built from 15 residues. The V gene's germline CDR1 is DFQATT and CDR2 SNEGSKA (reference sequence). The ends were cut back, 6 bases at V and 7 bases at J, with 25 bases in the middle. Here the CDR3 reads CSAPRAVFGGGEQYF. As DNA, the CDR3 is TGCAGTGCCCCAAGAGCCGTGTTTGGAGGAGGGGAGCAGTACTTC.

This clonotype has more than one count but fewer than ten. This sequence joins TRBV21-1 and TRBJ1-2. TRBV21-1 is tagged as a pseudogene. The CDR3 is 14 residues long. The CDR3 region has the DNA TGTGCCAGCAGCGCTAGTGGGGGATACTATGGCTACACCTTC. The encoded protein is CASSASGGYYGYTF.

This clonotype was detected many times. The V gene is TRBV5-1, the J gene TRBJ2-2, with D possibly TRBD1 on 7 matching bases. The CDR3 totals 17 residues. V was pared by 0 bases and J by 4 bases, with 16 bases between. The germline CDR1 and CDR2 sequences are SGHRS and YFSETQ. The CDR3 region is CASSLATGDRGTGELFF. CDR3 nucleotides: TGCGCCAGCAGCTTGGCCACGGGGGACAGAGGCACCGGGGAGCTGTTTTTT.

This clonotype was seen at least ten times. The J gene is TRBJ2-7, the V gene TRBV20-1, with D perhaps matching TRBD1 (6 bases). In germline, CDR1 is DFQATT, CDR2 SNEGSKA (reference sequence). This CDR3 is built from 12 residues. Trimming removed 6 bases at V and 0 bases at J, with 9 bases between. CDR3 residues: CSAQGSSYEQYF. The CDR3 DNA reads TGCAGTGCACAGGGTAGCTCCTACGAGCAGTACTTC.

A note on this clonotype: An end of the junction does not agree with germline; a read error may underlie this. This chain uses TRBV4-1 with TRBJ1-5, with TRBD1 as a possible D gene (5 bases). The CDR3 length is 16 residues. Germline-derived CDR1 and CDR2 are MGHRA and YSYEKL. The CDR3 here is CASSQGLDTGNQPQHF. The CDR3 DNA reads TGCGCCAGCAGTCAAGGGTTGGACACTGGCAATCAGCCCCAGCATTTT.

In this sample, this clonotype turned up many times. The chain couples TRBV6-6 to TRBJ2-3, with D perhaps given as TRBD1 or TRBD2 (5 bases each). Trimming left V 6 bases short and J 4 bases short, with 5 bases between. Per the germline V gene, CDR1 is MNHNY and CDR2 is SVGAGI (reference sequence). The CDR3 is 11 amino acids. CDR3 bases: TGTGCCAGCAGGGGGGCAGATACGCAGTATTTT. As protein: CASRGADTQYF.

There are many counts of this clonotype. CDR3 sequence: CATSRNEDTQYF. CDR3 nucleotide sequence: TGTGCCACCAGCAGGAATGAAGATACGCAGTATTTT. The chain links TRBV15 to TRBJ2-3; no definite D call. This CDR3 spans 12 amino acids. V lost 3 bases to trimming and J lost 5 bases, with 6 bases between them. Germline V CDR1 and CDR2: LNHNV, YYDKDF (reference sequence).

This clonotype has just a few counts. This chain connects TRBV19 to TRBJ2-3; 8 nucleotides match TRBD2. With 6 bases clipped from V and 2 bases from J, the junction kept 10 bases outside the gene matches. The CDR3 has 16 residues. Germline V CDR1 and CDR2: LNHDA, SQIVND (reference sequence). The CDR3: CASRTTGTRNTDTQYF. Here the CDR3 DNA reads TGTGCCAGTAGGACTACCGGGACTAGGAACACAGATACGCAGTATTTT. The full variable domain, with the rest looked up from reference TRBV19 and TRBJ2-3, is DGGITQSPKYLFRKEGQNVTLSCEQNLNHDAMYWYRQDPGQGLRLIYYSQIVNDFQKGDIAEGYSVSREKKESFPLTVTSAQKNPTAFYLCASRTTGTRNTDTQYFGPGTRLTVL.

This clonotype was detected many times. CDR3 sequence (DNA): TGTGCCAGCAGCGTAGAGTTGACAGATACGCAGTATTTT. It specifies CASSVELTDTQYF. The chain joins TRBV9 to TRBJ2-3, with D unresolved. Germline lookup yields CDR1 SGDLS and CDR2 YYNGEE. The V gene lost 0 bases and the J gene lost 3 bases, with 5 bases spanning the gap. CDR3 size: 13 residues.

This clonotype showed up many times. The rearrangement uses TRBV5-1 and TRBJ2-2; D is undetermined. Germline CDR1 and CDR2: SGHRS and YFSETQ. There are 12 residues in the CDR3. With 5 bases removed from V and 8 bases from J, the gap between germline ends came to 10 bases. CDR3 in DNA: TGCGCCAGCAGATCGGAGAAGGGGGAGCTGTTTTTT. This gives the protein CASRSEKGELFF.

In its sample, this clonotype was seen many times. The CDR3 DNA reads TGCGCCAGCAGCCAATCCCCCTTCGGGACTGGGAATGAAAAACTGTTTTTT. Its protein is CASSQSPFGTGNEKLFF. The chain combines TRBV5-1 with TRBJ1-4, with D possibly being TRBD1 (5 bases). Trimming shortened V by 4 bases and J by 5 bases, and 21 bases separated the two germline ends. There are 17 residues in the CDR3. Germline V gene sequence: CDR1 SGHRS, CDR2 YFSETQ.

This clonotype was detected ten times or more. The chain uses TRBV10-1 and TRBJ1-1, with D uncertain. V was shortened by 0 bases and J by 6 bases, with 8 bases between the two germline ends. The CDR3 spans 13 residues. Germline loops: CDR1 WNHNN, CDR2 SYGVQD (reference sequence). CDR3 sequence: CASSESRTSEAFF. As DNA, the CDR3 is TGCGCCAGCAGTGAGTCCCGGACGTCTGAAGCTTTCTTT.

This clonotype has only a few counts. J is TRBJ2-5 and V is TRBV6-6; 13 bases align to TRBD2. From germline, CDR1 is MNHNY and CDR2 SVGAGI (reference sequence). V lost 5 bases, J lost 1 base, and 4 bases stayed unmatched. The length of the CDR3 is 16 residues. CDR3 bases: TGTGCCAGCAGTCCCCGGACTAGCGGGAGCCAAGAGACCCAGTACTTC. Protein sequence: CASSPRTSGSQETQYF.

The sample holds many counts of this clonotype. This chain links TRBV29-1 with TRBJ1-2; D is uncertain. Germline-derived CDR1 and CDR2 are SQVTM and ANQGSEA. V lost 6 bases and J lost 7, with 3 bases in between. The length of the CDR3 is 8 residues. The CDR3 sequence is CSVTGYTF. The CDR3 nucleotides read TGCAGCGTAACTGGCTACACCTTC.

This clonotype was picked up many times. The CDR3 DNA sequence: TGCAGTGCTACCCCTAGCGGGACCTACAATGAGCAGTTCTTC. It specifies CSATPSGTYNEQFF. The chain links TRBV20-1 to TRBJ2-1; 9 bases are shared with TRBD2. Germline-derived CDR1 and CDR2 are DFQATT and SNEGSKA (reference sequence). The CDR3 has 14 residues. V was clipped by 4 bases and J by 2 bases; unmatched bases: 3.

This clonotype was observed many times. This chain uses TRBV30 with TRBJ2-7; D possibly corresponds to TRBD1 (6 bases). The V and J ends lost 3 bases and 1 base respectively, with 10 bases between them. Germline V gives CDR1 GTSNPN, CDR2 SVGIG (reference sequence). The CDR3 loop spans 13 amino acids. CDR3 DNA sequence: TGTGCCTGGAGGGGGGCGGCGTCCTACGAGCAGTACTTC. Translation gives CAWRGAASYEQYF.

This clonotype appeared many times. V is TRBV5-1 and J is TRBJ2-1, with TRBD2 identical over 7 bases. V gave up 6 bases and J gave up 6 bases; unmatched junction bases: 12. Germline V lookup: CDR1 SGHRS, CDR2 YFSETQ. The CDR3 extends over 15 amino acids. The CDR3 sequence is CASMDEAGIFNEQFF. CDR3 bases: TGCGCCAGCATGGACGAAGCGGGAATTTTCAATGAGCAGTTCTTC.

In its sample, this clonotype was seen many times. This sequence joins TRBV27 and TRBJ2-4; tentative D call: TRBD1 (6 bases). V shed 5 bases and J shed 1 base, with 18 bases lying between them. The CDR3 length is 17 residues. CDR1 is MNHEY and CDR2 is SMNVEV in the germline V gene (reference sequence). The CDR3 sequence: CASSITGTTTAKNIQYF. The CDR3 bases are TGTGCCAGCAGTATAACCGGGACAACCACTGCCAAAAACATTCAGTACTTC.